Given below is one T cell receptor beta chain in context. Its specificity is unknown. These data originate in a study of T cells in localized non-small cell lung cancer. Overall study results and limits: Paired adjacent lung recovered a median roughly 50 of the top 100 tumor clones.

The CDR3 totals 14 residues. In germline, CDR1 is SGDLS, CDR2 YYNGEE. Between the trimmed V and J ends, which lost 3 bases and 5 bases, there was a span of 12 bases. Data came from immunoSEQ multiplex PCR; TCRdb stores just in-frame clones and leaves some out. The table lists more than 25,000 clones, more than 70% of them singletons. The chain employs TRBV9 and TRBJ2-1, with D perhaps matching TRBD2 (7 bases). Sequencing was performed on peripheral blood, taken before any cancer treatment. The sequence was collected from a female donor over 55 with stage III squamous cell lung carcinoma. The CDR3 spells CASSAGGRHNEQFF. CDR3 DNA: TGTGCCAGCAGCGCCGGGGGGCGACACAATGAGCAGTTCTTC.